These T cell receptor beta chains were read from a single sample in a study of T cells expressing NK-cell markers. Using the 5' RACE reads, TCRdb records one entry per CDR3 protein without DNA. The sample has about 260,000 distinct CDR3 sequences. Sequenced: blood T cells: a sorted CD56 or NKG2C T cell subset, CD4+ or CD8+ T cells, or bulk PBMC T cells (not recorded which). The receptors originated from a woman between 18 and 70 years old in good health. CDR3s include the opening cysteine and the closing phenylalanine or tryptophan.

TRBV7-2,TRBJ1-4,CASRPPRGNEKLFF
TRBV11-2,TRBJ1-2,CASSPRTGGGGYTF
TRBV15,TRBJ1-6,CATSRGTGVNNSPLHF
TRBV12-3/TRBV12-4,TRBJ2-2,CASTILGLAAGELFF
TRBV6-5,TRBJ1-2,CASSYPGPAGYTF
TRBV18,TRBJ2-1,CASSEVQRGVNGEQFF
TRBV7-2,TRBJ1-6,CASSTGSPLHF
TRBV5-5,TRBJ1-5,CASSLQGQPQHF
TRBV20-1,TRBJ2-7,CSAYPYGQTSYEQYF
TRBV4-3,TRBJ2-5,CASSLRGFETQYF